This T cell receptor (beta chain) was obtained from a study of T cell repertoires in cytomegalovirus infection. Study in general: In public TCR beta signatures, there were indications of both CMV infection and matching HLA type.

CDR3 size: 12 residues. The V gene lost 3 bases and the J gene lost 6 bases, with 9 bases spanning the gap. Germline loops: CDR1 SGHVS, CDR2 FNYEAQ. This clonotype was seen ten or more times. The antigen remains undetermined. TCRdb itself ran the reads through MiXCR, one entry per CDR3 protein. The sample lists 300,000 to 450,000 distinct CDR3 sequences; about a sixth were seen once. Findings and caveats of the study: The study identified carriers of CMV plus the relevant HLA from cumulative public TCR beta family frequency. The ex vivo response showed dominance by HLA-C-restricted CMV-specific TCR beta clonotypes.

The rearrangement joins TRBV7-6 to TRBJ2-7, with D perhaps matching TRBD2 (5 bases). The source material was PBMCs. The sequence was collected from a human donor in good health (CMV status not recorded). Some clones in this sample may be carry-over from other donors' samples. The CDR3, as DNA: TGTGCCAGCAGCTTGGCGGGTTTCGAGCAGTACTTC. It encodes CASSLAGFEQYF.